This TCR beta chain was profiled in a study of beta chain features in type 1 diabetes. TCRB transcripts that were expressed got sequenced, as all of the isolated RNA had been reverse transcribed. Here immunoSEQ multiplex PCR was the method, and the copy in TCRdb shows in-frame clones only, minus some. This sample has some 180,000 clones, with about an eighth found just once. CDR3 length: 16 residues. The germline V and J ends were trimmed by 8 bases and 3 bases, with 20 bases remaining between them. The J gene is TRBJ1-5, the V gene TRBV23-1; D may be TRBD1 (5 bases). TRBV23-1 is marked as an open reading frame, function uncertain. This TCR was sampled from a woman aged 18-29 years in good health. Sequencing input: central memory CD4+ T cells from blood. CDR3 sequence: CASVPPRVGFNQPQHF. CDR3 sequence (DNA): TGCGCCAGCGTCCCCCCCAGGGTGGGTTTCAATCAGCCCCAGCATTTT.